Listed below are T cell receptor beta chains from one sample, sequenced in a study of beta chain features in type 1 diabetes. Sequenced by immunoSEQ multiplex PCR; TCRdb stores in-frame clones only, minus some. In the table there are around 99,000 clones, roughly 40% of which are singletons. What was sequenced was stem cell memory CD4+ T cells from blood. The receptors come from a woman under 30 in good health. Each CDR3 is given with its conserved first and last residue.

TRBV11-3	TRBJ2-6	CASSLRSSGANVLTF
TRBV5-1	TRBJ2-2	CASSLRISRSAGELFF
TRBV5-1	TRBJ2-1	CASSLSGLVYNEQFF
TRBV27	TRBJ2-2	CASKRGQGANTGELFF
TRBV28	TRBJ1-6	CASSSPQGALVSPLHF
TRBV5-1	TRBJ2-4	CASSLGPKNIQYF
TRBV28	TRBJ2-1	CASSLPGTGKGEQFF
TRBV10-3	TRBJ1-5	CAIATGINQPQHF
TRBV5-1	TRBJ2-7	CASSSMGDEQYF
TRBV4-2	TRBJ1-5	CASSQDEGALGQPQHF
TRBV28	TRBJ1-5	CASSNRGRLHQPQHF
TRBV7-9	TRBJ1-4	CASSFGGQSPKLFF
TRBV19	TRBJ2-1	CASSFYHRTASSYNEQFF
TRBV9	TRBJ1-2	CASSVGGIYGYTF
TRBV13	TRBJ2-3	CASSSKTSVIFGDTQYF
TRBV29-1	TRBJ2-3	CSVGRALTDTQYF
TRBV30	TRBJ1-5	CAWSQVQGQPQHF
TRBV19	TRBJ2-2	CASSPGSTGELFF
TRBV18	TRBJ2-4	CASSPVGVQNIQYF
TRBV7-8	TRBJ2-2	CATKPGLATNTGELFF
TRBV10-2	TRBJ2-2	CASSISRLGGELFF
TRBV14	TRBJ1-2	CASSQDLSGGYGYTF
TRBV18	TRBJ2-5	CASSLGLAGHQETQYF
TRBV28	TRBJ2-7	CASSFRKGQGYEQYF
TRBV10-3	TRBJ1-1	CATKTRLNTEAFF
TRBV28	TRBJ2-7	CASTPTTVTYEQYF
TRBV27	TRBJ1-2	CASSPSGQGFGYTF
TRBV27	TRBJ1-5	CASSLRRPRSNQPQHF
TRBV5-8	TRBJ2-1	CASSHDRVLTYNEQFF
TRBV5-1	TRBJ2-3	CASSLRQTFDGTQYF
TRBV11-2	TRBJ2-2	CASSFSGVTGELFF
TRBV9	TRBJ2-5	CASSDYLGTSGMETQYF
TRBV30	TRBJ2-7	CAWNPAATFSYEQYF
TRBV5-4	TRBJ2-1	CASSLSSGGSSYNEQFF
TRBV29-1	TRBJ2-4	CSVEGDRDFIQYF
TRBV2	TRBJ2-1	CASRRKTGIYNEQFF
TRBV9	TRBJ2-1	CASSVARFGGYNEQFF
TRBV5-1	TRBJ2-7	CASSLGTPYEQYF
TRBV11-2	TRBJ2-7	CASSFQAGLTYEQYF
TRBV7-2	TRBJ2-1	CASSPALLSEQFF
TRBV27	TRBJ2-7	CASSPDRDLYEQYF
TRBV13	TRBJ1-2	CASSEGDIYGYTF
TRBV11-2	TRBJ1-1	CASSLALGQHTEAFF
TRBV28	TRBJ2-1	CASSLGLATNEQFF
TRBV7-4	TRBJ2-6	CASSLREEAGANVLTF
TRBV7-2	TRBJ2-7	CASSLALAPYEQYF
TRBV10-3	TRBJ2-1	CAISGGLAASYNEQFF
TRBV28	TRBJ2-7	CASSPSGRARDEQYF
TRBV28	TRBJ2-7	CAARRETPYEQYF
TRBV30	TRBJ2-1	CAWSVRLYSYNEQFF
TRBV5-1	TRBJ1-2	CASIRLSYGYTF
TRBV5-4	TRBJ2-3	CASSLRTSGSSDTQYF
TRBV7-9	TRBJ2-2	CASSFRRTSLTGELFF
TRBV7-2	TRBJ2-7	CAGTSGKIDGEQYF
TRBV4-1	TRBJ2-1	CASSRVGRPQFF
TRBV11-2	TRBJ2-7	CASSLGTGLPYEQYF
TRBV6-5	TRBJ1-2	CASSYSTGARSGYTF
TRBV18	TRBJ2-3	CASSVGADGPPDTQYF